The clone carrying this T cell receptor (beta chain) was found a few times. Profiling relied on immunoSEQ multiplex PCR, and the TCRdb table lists in-frame clones only, not all of them. Here the sample spans hundreds of thousands of clones, over 70% being singletons. Patients at the Seattle site were enrolled during active infection and followed longitudinally. The CDR3 spans 15 residues. With V trimmed by 2 bases and J by 10 bases, 6 bases remained unmatched. CDR1 is SGHNT and CDR2 is YYREEE in the germline V gene (reference sequence). The data originate from a study of blood T cell repertoires in COVID-19. Whole-study context: Collection of acute and convalescent COVID-19 samples took place in the United States, Italy and Spain. PBMCs, B-cell-depleted T cells, or T cells provided the cDNA or gDNA that made up the material.

The sequence was collected from a woman aged 70-85 years with COVID-19, enrolled during active disease. The chain joins TRBV5-4 to TRBJ1-6; 10 nucleotides line up with TRBD1. The specimen sequenced was peripheral blood. The CDR3 DNA follows: TGTGCCAGCAGCTTCCAAGGACAGGGGGAGTCACCCCTCCACTTT. The encoded protein is CASSFQGQGESPLHF.